The T cell receptor (beta chain) described here comes from a study of cytotoxic CD8 clonotypes in ibrutinib-treated CLL. Broader study findings: Few clonotypes were public, and these shrank or held steady under treatment.

Concerning this clone: Its antigen is unidentified. A junction end diverges from the germline sequence, so it may reflect a read error.

Some clones are missing from TCRdb's copy, which holds only in-frame ones; the method was immunoSEQ multiplex PCR. This sample has about 97,000 clones; roughly three quarters occur once, and the top ten carry 20% to 25%. CDR3 length: 14 residues. Germline values: CDR1 WSHSY, CDR2 SAAADI. The source was PBMCs, collected after 24 months of ibrutinib treatment. This TCR came from a human donor with chronic lymphocytic leukemia. The chain has TRBV10-2 and TRBJ1-5; D might be TRBD1 (5 bases). DNA of the CDR3: TGCGCCAGCAGGGAGTTGGGGGAGGGGCAGCCCCAGCATTTT. Amino acid sequence: CASRELGEGQPQHF.